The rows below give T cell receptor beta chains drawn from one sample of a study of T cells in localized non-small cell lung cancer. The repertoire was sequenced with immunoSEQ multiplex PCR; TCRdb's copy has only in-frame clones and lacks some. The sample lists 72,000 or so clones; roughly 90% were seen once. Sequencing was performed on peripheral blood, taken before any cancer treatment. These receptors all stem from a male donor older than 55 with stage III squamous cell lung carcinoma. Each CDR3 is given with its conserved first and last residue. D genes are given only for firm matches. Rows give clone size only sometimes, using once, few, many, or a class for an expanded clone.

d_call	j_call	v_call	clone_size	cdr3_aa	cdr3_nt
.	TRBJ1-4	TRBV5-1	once	CASSLGATNEKLFF	TGCGCCAGCAGCTTGGGGGCAACTAATGAAAAACTGTTTTTT
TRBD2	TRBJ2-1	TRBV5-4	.	CASTPGGISSYNEQFF	TGTGCCAGCACCCCGGGGGGGATCAGCTCCTACAATGAGCAGTTCTTC
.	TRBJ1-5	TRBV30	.	CAWSSRGRSNQPQHF	TGTGCCTGGAGTTCCCGGGGGCGTAGCAATCAGCCCCAGCATTTT
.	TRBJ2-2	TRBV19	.	CASSIEGTNTGELFF	TGTGCCAGTAGTATCGAGGGTACGAACACCGGGGAGCTGTTTTTT
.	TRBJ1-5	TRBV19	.	CASSQPRVAGNQPQHF	TGTGCCAGTAGCCAACCCAGGGTTGCGGGCAATCAGCCCCAGCATTTT
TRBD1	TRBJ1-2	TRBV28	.	CASSFLRQGGGYTF	TGTGCCAGCAGTTTCCTTCGACAGGGAGGAGGCTACACCTTC
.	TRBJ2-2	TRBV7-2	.	CASSLRRGSTGELFF	TGTGCCAGCAGCTTGAGAAGGGGCTCCACCGGGGAGCTGTTTTTT
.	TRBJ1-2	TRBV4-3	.	CASSQGLAGANYGYTF	TGCGCCAGCAGCCAAGGGTTGGCAGGGGCTAACTATGGCTACACCTTC
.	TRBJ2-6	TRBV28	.	CASSLGRSGANVLTF	TGTGCCAGCAGTTTGGGGCGCTCTGGGGCCAACGTCCTGACTTTC
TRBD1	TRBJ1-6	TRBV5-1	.	CASSLGQGNNSPLHF	TGCGCCAGCAGCCTGGGACAGGGGAATAATTCACCCCTCCACTTT
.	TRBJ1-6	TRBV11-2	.	CASSLSIGPDRYSPLHF	TGTGCCAGCAGCTTAAGCATAGGGCCGGACCGGTATTCACCCCTCCACTTT
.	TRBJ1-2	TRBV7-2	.	CASSLARLGDGYTF	TGTGCCAGCAGCTTAGCGCGTCTAGGAGATGGCTACACCTTC
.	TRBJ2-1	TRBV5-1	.	CASSLGGSEQFF	TGCGCCAGCAGCTTGGGAGGTAGCGAGCAGTTCTTC
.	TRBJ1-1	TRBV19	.	CASSIAGGDEAFF	TGTGCCAGTAGTATAGCGGGGGGGGATGAAGCTTTCTTT
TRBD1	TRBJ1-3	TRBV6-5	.	CASRPTGGSGNTIYF	TGTGCCAGCAGGCCTACAGGGGGTTCAGGAAACACCATATATTTT
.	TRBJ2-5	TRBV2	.	CASSAGETQYF	TGTGCCAGCAGTGCGGGGGAGACCCAGTACTTC
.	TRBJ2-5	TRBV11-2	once	CASSLGIQETQYF	TGTGCCAGCAGCCTCGGGATCCAAGAGACCCAGTACTTC
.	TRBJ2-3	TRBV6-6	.	CASARLGADTQYF	TGTGCCAGCGCGCGGCTTGGCGCGGATACGCAGTATTTT
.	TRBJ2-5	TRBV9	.	CASSVGGRGWETQYF	TGTGCCAGCAGCGTAGGGGGCAGGGGATGGGAGACCCAGTACTTC
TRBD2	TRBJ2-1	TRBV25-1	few	CASSGTSVHNEQFF	TGTGCCAGCAGTGGGACTAGCGTGCATAATGAGCAGTTCTTC
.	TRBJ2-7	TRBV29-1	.	CSALDGVYEQYF	TGCAGCGCCCTTGACGGAGTCTACGAGCAGTACTTC
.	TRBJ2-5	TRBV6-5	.	CAAQVGTSETQYF	TGTGCCGCCCAGGTGGGGACATCAGAGACCCAGTACTTC
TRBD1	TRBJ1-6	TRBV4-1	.	CASSRGQGNSPLHF	TGCGCCAGCAGCCGAGGACAGGGAAATTCACCCCTCCACTTT
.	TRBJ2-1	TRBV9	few	CASSVGGVRVGNEQFF	TGTGCCAGCAGCGTAGGGGGCGTGAGGGTAGGGAATGAGCAGTTCTTC
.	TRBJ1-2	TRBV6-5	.	CASSSRPEGNGYTF	TGTGCCAGCAGTTCCAGGCCTGAGGGGAATGGCTACACCTTC
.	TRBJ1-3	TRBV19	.	CASRNGASGNTIYF	TGTGCCAGTAGAAACGGGGCCTCTGGAAACACCATATATTTT
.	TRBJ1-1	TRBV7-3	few	CASSSGGGNTEAFF	TGTGCCAGCAGCTCTGGGGGAGGGAACACTGAAGCTTTCTTT
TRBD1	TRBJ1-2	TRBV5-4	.	CASSLARGSNYGYTF	TGTGCCAGCAGCTTGGCCAGGGGGAGTAACTATGGCTACACCTTC
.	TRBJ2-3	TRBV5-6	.	CASSLDADTQYF	TGTGCCAGCAGCTTGGACGCAGATACGCAGTATTTT
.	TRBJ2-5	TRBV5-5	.	CASSFHARETQYF	TGTGCCAGCAGCTTTCACGCGAGGGAGACCCAGTACTTC
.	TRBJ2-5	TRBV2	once	CASSVEGETQYF	TGTGCCAGCAGTGTTGAGGGAGAGACCCAGTACTTC
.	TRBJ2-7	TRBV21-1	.	CASRGGGHPYEQYF	TGTGCCAGCAGAGGGGGGGGACACCCCTACGAGCAGTACTTC
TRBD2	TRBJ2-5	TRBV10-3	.	CAISALTSGGLSHIQETQYF	TGTGCCATCAGTGCGTTGACTAGCGGGGGGCTATCTCATATTCAAGAGACCCAGTACTTC
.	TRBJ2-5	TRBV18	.	CASSPDPETQYF	TGTGCCAGCTCACCTGACCCCGAGACCCAGTACTTC
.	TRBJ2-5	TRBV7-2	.	CASSARMSGVMDF	TGTGCCAGCAGCGCCCGGATGAGCGGTGTGATGGACTTC
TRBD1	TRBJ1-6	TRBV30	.	CAWSARGQGWSPLHF	TGTGCCTGGAGTGCTAGGGGACAGGGGTGGTCACCCCTCCACTTT
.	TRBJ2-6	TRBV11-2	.	CASSLAGANVLTF	TGTGCCAGCAGCTTGGCTGGGGCCAACGTCCTGACTTTC
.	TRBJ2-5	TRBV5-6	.	CASSHWVVLYQETQYF	TGTGCCAGCAGCCACTGGGTTGTGTTGTACCAAGAGACCCAGTACTTC
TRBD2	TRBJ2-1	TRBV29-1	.	CSVAGGGDEQFF	TGCAGCGTGGCGGGGGGAGGGGATGAGCAGTTCTTC
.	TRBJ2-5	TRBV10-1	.	CASSERAPHGGETQYF	TGCGCCAGCAGTGAGAGAGCTCCCCACGGAGGGGAGACCCAGTACTTC
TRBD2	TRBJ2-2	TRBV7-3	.	CASRRTSGNTGELFF	TGTGCCAGCAGAAGGACTAGCGGAAACACCGGGGAGCTGTTTTTT
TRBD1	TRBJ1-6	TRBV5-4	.	CASGGQGGPLHF	TGTGCCAGCGGCGGACAGGGTGGTCCCCTCCACTTT
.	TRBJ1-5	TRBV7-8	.	CASSSRDTDQPQHF	TGTGCCAGCAGCTCCCGGGACACAGATCAGCCCCAGCATTTT
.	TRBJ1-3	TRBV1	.	CTSSQVQGQHNSGNTIYF	TGCACCAGCAGCCAAGTACAAGGCCAGCACAACTCTGGAAACACCATATATTTT
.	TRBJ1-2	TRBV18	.	CASSPAGADYGYTF	TGTGCCAGCTCACCGGCAGGGGCGGACTATGGCTACACCTTC
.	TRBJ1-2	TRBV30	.	CAWSALGHSYGYTF	TGTGCCTGGAGTGCTTTGGGACATAGCTATGGCTACACCTTC
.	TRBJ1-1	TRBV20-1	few	CSAKGYGGAFF	TGCAGTGCTAAGGGATACGGAGGTGCTTTCTTT
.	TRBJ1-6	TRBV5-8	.	CASSSQGTESPLHF	TGTGCCAGCAGCTCGCAGGGGACCGAATCACCCCTCCACTTT
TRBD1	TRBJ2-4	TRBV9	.	CASSVATGGASPKNIQYF	TGTGCCAGCAGCGTAGCTACAGGGGGCGCCAGCCCCAAAAACATTCAGTACTTC
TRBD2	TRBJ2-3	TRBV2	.	CASSTSGKSTDTQYF	TGTGCCAGCAGTACTAGCGGGAAAAGCACAGATACGCAGTATTTT
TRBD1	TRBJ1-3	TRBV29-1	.	CSVGGTESLNTIYF	TGCAGCGTGGGCGGGACAGAGTCCTTAAACACCATATATTTT
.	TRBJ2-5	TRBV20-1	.	CSAREQETQYF	TGCAGTGCTAGAGAGCAAGAGACCCAGTACTTC
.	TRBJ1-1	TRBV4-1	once	CASRHRAQGTEAFF	TGCGCCAGCAGACACAGGGCGCAGGGGACTGAAGCTTTCTTT
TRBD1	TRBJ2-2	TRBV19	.	CASSIDTDRGPYTGELFF	TGTGCCAGTAGTATAGATACAGACAGGGGGCCCTACACCGGGGAGCTGTTTTTT
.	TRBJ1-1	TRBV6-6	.	CASSRDGYTEAFF	TGTGCCAGCAGTAGGGACGGTTACACTGAAGCTTTCTTT